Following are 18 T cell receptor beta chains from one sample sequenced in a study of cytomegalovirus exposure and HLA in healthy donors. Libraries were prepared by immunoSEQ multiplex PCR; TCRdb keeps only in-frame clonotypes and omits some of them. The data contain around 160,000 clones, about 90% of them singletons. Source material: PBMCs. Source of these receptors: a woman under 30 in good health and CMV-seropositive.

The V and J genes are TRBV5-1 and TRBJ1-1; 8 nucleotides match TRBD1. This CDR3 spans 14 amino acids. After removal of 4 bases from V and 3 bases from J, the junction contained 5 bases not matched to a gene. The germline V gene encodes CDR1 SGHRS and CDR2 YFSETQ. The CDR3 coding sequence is TGCGCCAGCAGCAGACGACAGGGGCACACTGAAGCTTTCTTT. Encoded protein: CASSRRQGHTEAFF. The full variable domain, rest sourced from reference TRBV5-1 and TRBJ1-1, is KAGVTQTPRYLIKTRGQQVTLSCSPISGHRSVSWYQQTPGQGLQFLFEYFSETQRNKGNFPGRFSGRQFSNSRSEMNVSTLELGDSALYLCASSRRQGHTEAFFGQGTRLTVV.

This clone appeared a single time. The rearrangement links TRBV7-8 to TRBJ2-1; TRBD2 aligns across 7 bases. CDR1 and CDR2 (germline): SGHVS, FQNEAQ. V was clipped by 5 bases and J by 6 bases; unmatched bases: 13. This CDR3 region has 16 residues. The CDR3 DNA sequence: TGTGCCAGCAGCACTTTCCCGCAGCGGGGTGCCAATGAGCAGTTCTTC. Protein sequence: CASSTFPQRGANEQFF.

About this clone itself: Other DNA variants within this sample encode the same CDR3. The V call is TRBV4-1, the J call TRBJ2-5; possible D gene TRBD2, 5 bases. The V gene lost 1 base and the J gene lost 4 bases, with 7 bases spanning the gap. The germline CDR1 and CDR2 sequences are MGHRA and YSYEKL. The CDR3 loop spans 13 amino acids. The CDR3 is CASSQVRGETQYF. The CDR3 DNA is TGCGCCAGCAGCCAAGTTCGGGGAGAGACCCAGTACTTC.

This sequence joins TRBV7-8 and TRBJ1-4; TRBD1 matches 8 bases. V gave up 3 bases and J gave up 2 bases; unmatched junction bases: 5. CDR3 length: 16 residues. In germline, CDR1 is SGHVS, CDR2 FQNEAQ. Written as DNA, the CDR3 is TGTGCCAGCAGCTTGGGGACAGGTCGGACTAATGAAAAACTGTTTTTT. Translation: CASSLGTGRTNEKLFF.

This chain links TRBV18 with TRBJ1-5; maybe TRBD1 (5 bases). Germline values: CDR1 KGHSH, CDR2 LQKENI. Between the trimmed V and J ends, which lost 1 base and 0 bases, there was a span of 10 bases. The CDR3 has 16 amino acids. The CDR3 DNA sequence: TGTGCCAGCTCACCACAGGAGGGGAATAGCAATCAGCCCCAGCATTTT. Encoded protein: CASSPQEGNSNQPQHF.

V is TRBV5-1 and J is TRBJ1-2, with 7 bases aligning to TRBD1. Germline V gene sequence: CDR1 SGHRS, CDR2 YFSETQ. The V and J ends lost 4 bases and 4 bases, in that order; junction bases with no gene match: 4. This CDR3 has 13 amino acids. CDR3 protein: CASSKGQPYGYTF. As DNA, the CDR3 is TGCGCCAGCAGCAAGGGACAGCCCTATGGCTACACCTTC.

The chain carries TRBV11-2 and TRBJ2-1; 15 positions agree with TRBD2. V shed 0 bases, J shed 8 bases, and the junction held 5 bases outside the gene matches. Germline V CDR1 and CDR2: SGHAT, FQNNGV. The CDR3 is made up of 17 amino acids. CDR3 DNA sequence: TGTGCCAGCAGCTTAGATGGGACTAGCGGGAGGAGGTATGAGCAGTTCTTC. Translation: CASSLDGTSGRRYEQFF.

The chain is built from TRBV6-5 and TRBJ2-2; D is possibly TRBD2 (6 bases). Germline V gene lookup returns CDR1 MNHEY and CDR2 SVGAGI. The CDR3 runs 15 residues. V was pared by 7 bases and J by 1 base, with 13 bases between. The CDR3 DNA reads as TGTGCCAGCAAGTTAGGGCGGGGGAACACCGGGGAGCTGTTTTTT. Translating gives CASKLGRGNTGELFF.

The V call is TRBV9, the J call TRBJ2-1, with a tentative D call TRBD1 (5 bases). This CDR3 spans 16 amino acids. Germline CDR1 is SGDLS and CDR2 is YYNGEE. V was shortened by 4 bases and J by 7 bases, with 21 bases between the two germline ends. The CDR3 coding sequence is TGTGCCAGCAGCAGGGTGGTGCGCAACCAGGGTAATGAGCAGTTCTTC. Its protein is CASSRVVRNQGNEQFF. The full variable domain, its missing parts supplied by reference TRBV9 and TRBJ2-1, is DSGVTQTPKHLITATGQRVTLRCSPRSGDLSVYWYQQSLDQGLQFLIQYYNGEERAKGNILERFSAQQFPDLHSELNLSSLELGDSALYFCASSRVVRNQGNEQFFGPGTRLTVL.

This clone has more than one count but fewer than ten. This chain's CDR3 is CASTRDSYGYTF. The CDR3 DNA follows: TGTGCCAGCACCCGGGACAGCTATGGCTACACCTTC. This sequence joins TRBV2 and TRBJ1-2; 7 positions match TRBD1. The CDR3 length is 12 residues. Germline V CDR1 and CDR2: SNHLY, FYNNEI. Trimming cost V 7 bases and J 4 bases; bases outside gene matches: 3.

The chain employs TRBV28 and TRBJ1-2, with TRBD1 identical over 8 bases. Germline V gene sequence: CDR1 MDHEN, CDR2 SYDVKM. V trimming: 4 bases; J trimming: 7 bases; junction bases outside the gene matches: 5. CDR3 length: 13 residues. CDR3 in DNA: TGTGCCAGCAGTTCCGGACAGGGACGTGGCTACACCTTC. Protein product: CASSSGQGRGYTF.

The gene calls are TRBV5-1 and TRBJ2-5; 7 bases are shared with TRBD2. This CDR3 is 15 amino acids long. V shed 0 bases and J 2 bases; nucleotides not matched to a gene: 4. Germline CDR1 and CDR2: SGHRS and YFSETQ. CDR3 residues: CASSLGPSGQETQYF. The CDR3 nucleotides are TGCGCCAGCAGCTTGGGGCCTAGCGGTCAAGAGACCCAGTACTTC.

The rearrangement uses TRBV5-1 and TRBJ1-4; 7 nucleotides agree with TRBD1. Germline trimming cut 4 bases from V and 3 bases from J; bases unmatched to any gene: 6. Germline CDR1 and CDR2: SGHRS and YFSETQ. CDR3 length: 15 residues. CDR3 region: CASSPTGSPNEKLFF. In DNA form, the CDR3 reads TGCGCCAGCAGCCCGACAGGGTCGCCTAATGAAAAACTGTTTTTT.

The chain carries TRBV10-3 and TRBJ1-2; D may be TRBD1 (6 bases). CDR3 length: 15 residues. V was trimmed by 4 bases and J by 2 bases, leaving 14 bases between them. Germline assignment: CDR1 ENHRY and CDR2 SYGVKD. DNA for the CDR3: TGTGCCATCAGTGTCCTGGGGGCGCAAAACTATGGCTACACCTTC. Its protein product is CAISVLGAQNYGYTF.

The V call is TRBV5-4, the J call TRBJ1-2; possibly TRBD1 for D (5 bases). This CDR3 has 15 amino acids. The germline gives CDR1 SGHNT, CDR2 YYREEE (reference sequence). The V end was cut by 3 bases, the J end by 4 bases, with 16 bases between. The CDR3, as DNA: TGTGCCAGCAGCTATCGACGGGGGTCCTCCTATGGCTACACCTTC. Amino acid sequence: CASSYRRGSSYGYTF.

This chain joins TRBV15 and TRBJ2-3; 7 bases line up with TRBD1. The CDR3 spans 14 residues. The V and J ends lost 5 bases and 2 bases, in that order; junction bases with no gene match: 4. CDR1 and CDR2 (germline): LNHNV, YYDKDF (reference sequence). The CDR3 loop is CATSVTGNTDTQYF. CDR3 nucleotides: TGTGCCACCAGCGTGACAGGGAACACAGATACGCAGTATTTT. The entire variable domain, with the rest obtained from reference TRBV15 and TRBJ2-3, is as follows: DAMVIQNPRYQVTQFGKPVTLSCSQTLNHNVMYWYQQKSSQAPKLLFHYYDKDFNNEADTPDNFQSRRPNTSFCFLDIRSPGLGDTAMYLCATSVTGNTDTQYFGPGTRLTVL.

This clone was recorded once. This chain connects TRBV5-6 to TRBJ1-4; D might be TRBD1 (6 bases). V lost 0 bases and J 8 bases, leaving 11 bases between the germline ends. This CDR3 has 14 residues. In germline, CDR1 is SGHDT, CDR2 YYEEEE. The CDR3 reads CASSLDRVNEKLFF. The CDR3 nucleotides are TGTGCCAGCAGCTTGGACAGGGTGAACGAAAAACTGTTTTTT.

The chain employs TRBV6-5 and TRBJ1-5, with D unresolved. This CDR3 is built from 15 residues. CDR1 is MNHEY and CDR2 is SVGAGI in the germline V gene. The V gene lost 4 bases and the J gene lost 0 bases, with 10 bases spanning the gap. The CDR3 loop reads CASSLYGDSNQPQHF. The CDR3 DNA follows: TGTGCCAGCAGTTTATACGGAGATAGCAATCAGCCCCAGCATTTT.